The 11 T cell receptor beta chains below come from one sample, sequenced in a study of T cell clones after liver transplantation. Data came from immunoSEQ multiplex PCR; TCRdb stores just in-frame clones and leaves some out. The sample lists 49,000 or so clones; approximately 71% were seen once. Source: CD4+ T cells from blood, taken approximately 54 months after liver transplant. The receptors were gathered from a human patient who received a liver transplant. Some T cells may have originated in the graft donor.

The chain combines TRBV12-2 with TRBJ2-3; the table assigns TRBD2, which was not confirmed against the DNA. TRBV12-2 is assigned pseudogene status. The length of the CDR3 is 17 residues. The CDR3 here is CASRLVSTSGRTDTQYF. The CDR3 nucleotides are TGTGCAAGTCGCTTAGTAAGTACGTCGGGTCGCACAGATACGCAGTATTTT.

The chain links TRBV6-5 to TRBJ2-2; tentative D call: TRBD1 (5 bases). In germline, CDR1 is MNHEY, CDR2 SVGAGI. The CDR3 contains 14 residues. V dropped 7 bases and J dropped 2 bases, with 11 bases sitting between them. Here the CDR3 reads CASMGPANTGELFF. DNA for the CDR3: TGTGCCAGCATGGGGCCGGCCAACACCGGGGAGCTGTTTTTT.

The V call is TRBV5-1, the J call TRBJ1-1; a weak D match, TRBD1 (5 bases). The length of the CDR3 is 14 residues. CDR1 SGHRS and CDR2 YFSETQ come from the germline V gene. V was trimmed by 4 bases and J by 2 bases, leaving 12 bases between them. CDR3 sequence reads: CASSPGRGNTEAFF. The DNA of the CDR3 is TGCGCCAGCAGCCCGGGGAGGGGTAACACTGAAGCTTTCTTT.

Many counts were recorded for this clone. The V gene is TRBV7-6, the J gene TRBJ1-4; 10 bases are shared with TRBD1. Germline V gives CDR1 SGHVS, CDR2 FNYEAQ. The CDR3 spans 15 residues. V gave up 5 bases and J gave up 5 bases; unmatched junction bases: 5. The CDR3 region is CASSPEGQGNEKLFF. For the CDR3, the DNA is TGTGCCAGCAGCCCTGAGGGACAGGGGAATGAAAAACTGTTTTTT.

The CDR3 nucleotides are TGTGCCAGCTCTCCCGTGGGGGGCTCTTTCTCTGGAAACACCATATATTTT. Protein product: CASSPVGGSFSGNTIYF. This chain links TRBV18 with TRBJ1-3; tentatively, D is TRBD1 (6 bases). Germline V gene data show CDR1 as KGHSH and CDR2 as LQKENI. This CDR3 is built from 17 residues. Trimming stripped 6 bases from V and 0 bases from J, with 18 bases between.

The rearrangement links TRBV6-5 to TRBJ2-5, with a possible D match to TRBD2 (6 bases). Between the trimmed V and J ends, which lost 6 bases and 0 bases, there was a span of 11 bases. CDR3 length: 14 residues. Looked up from germline, CDR1 is MNHEY and CDR2 is SVGAGI. The CDR3 loop is CASSLGTYQETQYF. CDR3 in DNA: TGTGCCAGCAGCCTCGGGACTTACCAAGAGACCCAGTACTTC.

The chain couples TRBV30 to TRBJ2-3, with 10 bases identical to TRBD2. The CDR3 consists of 20 residues. Per germline, CDR1 GTSNPN and CDR2 SVGIG (reference sequence). V was pared by 2 bases and J by 0 bases, with 17 bases of the junction left unmatched. The CDR3 region has the DNA TGTGCCTGGAGTCGTATCGGCCTAGCGGGGGACTTATCTAGCACAGATACGCAGTATTTT. This gives the protein CAWSRIGLAGDLSSTDTQYF.

The chain uses TRBV29-1 and TRBJ2-2; 12 bases map to TRBD2. CDR3 length: 20 amino acids. The germline CDR1 and CDR2 sequences are SQVTM and ANQGSEA. The trim removed 5 bases at V and 7 bases at J, leaving 23 bases unmatched. In DNA, the CDR3 is TGCAGCGTTCCCTCAGCCCCGATGACTAGCGGGGGATTTCGAATCGGGGAGCTGTTTTTT. Residues: CSVPSAPMTSGGFRIGELFF.

V usage is TRBV6-5 and J usage is TRBJ2-3, with 12 nucleotides matching TRBD2. V lost 2 bases to trimming and J lost 6 bases; unmatched junction nucleotides: 0. In germline, CDR1 is MNHEY, CDR2 SVGAGI. The length of the CDR3 is 14 residues. In DNA form, the CDR3 reads TGTGCCAGCAGTTACGGGACTAGCGGGGATACGCAGTATTTT. Its translation: CASSYGTSGDTQYF.

The chain combines TRBV2 with TRBJ2-3, with a possible D match to TRBD2 (5 bases). Trimming took 5 bases from V and 1 from J, leaving 10 bases between them. Germline V gives CDR1 SNHLY, CDR2 FYNNEI. The CDR3 runs to 14 residues. CDR3 bases: TGTGCCAGCAGTTCCCAACTAGGCACAGATACGCAGTATTTT. Translated: CASSSQLGTDTQYF.

The gene calls are TRBV30 and TRBJ2-6, with a possible D match to TRBD1 (5 bases). The CDR3 is 15 amino acids. V was shortened by 5 bases and J by 0 bases, with 11 bases between the two germline ends. The V gene's germline CDR1 is GTSNPN and CDR2 SVGIG (reference sequence). The CDR3 sequence is CAWSRAGSGANVLTF. CDR3 in DNA: TGTGCCTGGTCCAGGGCAGGCTCTGGGGCCAACGTCCTGACTTTC.